One sample yielded the 9 T cell receptor beta chains listed below, sequenced in a study of shared clonotypes between healthy human individuals. The assay was immunoSEQ multiplex PCR, and TCRdb's table has in-frame clones only and misses some. Seen here are around 100,000 clones, around 67% observed once, and the top ten hold 45% to 50%. Sequencing was done on a sample of memory CD8+ T cells sorted from blood. Subset defined: CD45RO+ cells pooled with CCR7-negative TemRA cells. The receptors were sampled from a man under 40 in good health.

This clone was counted a single time. The chain couples TRBV4-1 to TRBJ2-1; TRBD1 is a possible D gene (5 bases). Per germline, CDR1 MGHRA and CDR2 YSYEKL. Trimming left V 0 bases short and J 3 bases short, with 9 bases between. The CDR3 is 15 residues long. The CDR3 bases are TGCGCCAGCAGCCAAGAATGGGGCGGCTACAATGAGCAGTTCTTC. Its protein is CASSQEWGGYNEQFF.

This clone was counted only a few times. V is TRBV2 and J is TRBJ2-3; D is uncertain. V lost 4 bases to trimming and J lost 0 bases, with 5 bases between them. The length of the CDR3 is 13 residues. From germline, CDR1 is SNHLY and CDR2 FYNNEI. The CDR3 nucleotides are TGTGCCAGCAGTGTTATGAGCACAGATACGCAGTATTTT. As protein: CASSVMSTDTQYF.

In its sample, this clone was seen once. The genes are TRBV10-2 and TRBJ2-7; D might be TRBD2 (5 bases). The V gene's germline CDR1 is WSHSY and CDR2 SAAADI. V lost 1 base to trimming and J lost 9 bases, with 13 bases between them. CDR3 size: 13 residues. CDR3: CASSEYEGTRQYF. CDR3 DNA: TGCGCCAGCAGTGAGTATGAGGGAACGAGGCAGTACTTC.

This chain links TRBV6-1 with TRBJ1-2, with D unresolved. The V and J ends lost 6 bases and 8 bases respectively, with 13 bases between them. The CDR3 is made up of 12 amino acids. Germline-derived CDR1 and CDR2 are MNHNS and SASEGT. CDR3 loop: CASSGRMGGYTF. CDR3 coding DNA: TGTGCCAGCAGCGGACGGATGGGGGGCTACACCTTC.

The chain carries TRBV15 and TRBJ1-2, with D maybe TRBD1 (5 bases). CDR3 length equals 15 residues. Trimming shortened V by 3 bases and J by 1 base, and 12 bases separated the two germline ends. Germline loops: CDR1 LNHNV, CDR2 YYDKDF (reference sequence). CDR3 nucleotides: TGTGCCACCAGCAGGGCGCTACAGGATAACTATGGCTACACCTTC. This translates into CATSRALQDNYGYTF.

The chain has TRBV15 and TRBJ2-1; D might be TRBD1 or TRBD2, each matching 5 bases. CDR1 and CDR2 from the germline V gene are LNHNV and YYDKDF (reference sequence). The CDR3 is 15 residues long. V was shortened by 2 bases and J by 3 bases, with 11 bases between the two germline ends. CDR3 protein: CATSRSGAFYNEQFF. The CDR3 DNA follows: TGTGCCACCAGCAGATCCGGGGCTTTCTACAATGAGCAGTTCTTC.

The chain employs TRBV6-5 and TRBJ1-3; D unresolved. CDR3 length: 11 amino acids. Trimming stripped 10 bases from V and 0 bases from J, with 4 bases between. Germline loops: CDR1 MNHEY, CDR2 SVGAGI. CDR3 nucleotide sequence: TGTGCCACGGCCTCTGGAAACACCATATATTTT. This encodes CATASGNTIYF.

The chain employs TRBV7-8 and TRBJ2-1; tentatively, D is TRBD2 (6 bases). Germline V CDR1 and CDR2: SGHVS, FQNEAQ. CDR3 length: 15 amino acids. Trimming took off 2 bases at V and 6 bases at J, with 14 bases between the two ends. The CDR3 region has the DNA TGTGCCAGCAGCTTATCCGGGGGAAAATTCAATGAGCAGTTCTTC. Its translation is CASSLSGGKFNEQFF.

This chain links TRBV28 with TRBJ2-1; D unresolved. With 6 bases removed from V and 7 bases from J, the gap between germline ends came to 7 bases. CDR3 length: 11 amino acids. From germline, CDR1 is MDHEN and CDR2 SYDVKM. The CDR3 DNA follows: TGTGCCAGCAGCCCCGGAAATGAGCAGTTCTTC. Its translation is CASSPGNEQFF.